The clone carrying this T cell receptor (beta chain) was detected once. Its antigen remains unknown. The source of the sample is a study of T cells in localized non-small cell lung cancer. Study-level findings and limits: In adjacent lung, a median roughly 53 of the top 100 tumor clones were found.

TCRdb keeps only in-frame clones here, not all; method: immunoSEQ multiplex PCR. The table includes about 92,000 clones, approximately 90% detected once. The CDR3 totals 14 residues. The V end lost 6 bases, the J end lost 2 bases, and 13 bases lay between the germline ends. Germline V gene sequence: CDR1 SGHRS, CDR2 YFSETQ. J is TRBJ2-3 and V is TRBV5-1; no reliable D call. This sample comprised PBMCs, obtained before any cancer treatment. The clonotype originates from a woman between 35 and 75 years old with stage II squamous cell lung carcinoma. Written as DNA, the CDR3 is TGCGCCAGCACCCACATAGACCACACAGATACGCAGTATTTT. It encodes CASTHIDHTDTQYF.